Following are 18 T cell receptor beta chains from one sample sequenced in a study of spatial heterogeneity in lung cancer. MiXCR, run by TCRdb on the 5' RACE reads, gives a single entry per CDR3 protein. Counted here are around 89,000 distinct CDR3 sequences, around 12% occurring once; the ten biggest clones make up 35% to 45%. Time point indicated: sample taken at primary tumor resection. Without sorting, whole RNA was sequenced from tumor, nontumor lung or frozen PBMC. This sample comprised PBMCs, obtained at surgery. All receptors derive from a male donor with early-stage non-small cell lung cancer.

This chain links TRBV4-3 with TRBJ2-7, with TRBD2 matching 7 bases. From germline, CDR1 is LGHNA and CDR2 YSLEER. The ends lost 4 bases at V and 4 bases at J; junction bases unmatched: 7. There are 14 residues in the CDR3. The CDR3 reads CASSPAGEVYEQYF. The DNA for the CDR3 is TGCGCCAGCAGCCCGGCGGGAGAAGTGTACGAGCAGTACTTC.

The chain couples TRBV5-4 to TRBJ2-5; tentative D call: TRBD2 (6 bases). Germline V gives CDR1 SGHNT, CDR2 YYREEE (reference sequence). This CDR3 has 15 residues. V was trimmed by 4 bases and J by 5 bases, leaving 18 bases between them. The CDR3 loop reads CASSPSTWAGETQYF. In DNA, the CDR3 is TGTGCCAGCAGCCCTTCGACTTGGGCGGGGGAGACCCAGTACTTC.

This rearrangement joins TRBV20-1 to TRBJ2-5; the match to TRBD2 covers 8 bases. V trimming: 5 bases; J trimming: 3 bases; junction bases outside the gene matches: 11. CDR3 size: 15 residues. The germline V gene encodes CDR1 DFQATT and CDR2 SNEGSKA (reference sequence). This CDR3 reads CSAPRGSGKKETQYF. CDR3 nucleotides: TGCAGTGCTCCCAGGGGTAGCGGGAAAAAAGAGACCCAGTACTTC.

This clonotype appeared a few times. J is TRBJ1-5 and V is TRBV7-8; 9 bases match TRBD1. Trimming cost V 1 base and J 2 bases; bases outside gene matches: 0. Germline loops: CDR1 SGHVS, CDR2 FQNEAQ. There are 15 residues in the CDR3. Here the CDR3 reads CASSLGDRGNQPQHF. The CDR3 region has the DNA TGTGCCAGCAGCTTAGGGGACAGGGGCAATCAGCCCCAGCATTTT.

The chain combines TRBV27 with TRBJ2-3; TRBD1 aligns across 7 bases. V lost 5 bases and J lost 6; bases outside the gene matches: 11. Germline-derived CDR1 and CDR2 are MNHEY and SMNVEV (reference sequence). The CDR3 loop spans 15 amino acids. CDR3 in amino acids: CASSPIFRGLDTQYF. CDR3 nucleotide sequence: TGTGCCAGCAGTCCAATCTTTAGGGGGCTGGATACGCAGTATTTT.

A few counts support this clonotype. The V gene is TRBV6-5, the J gene TRBJ2-7; 9 nucleotides line up with TRBD1. CDR1 is MNHEY and CDR2 is SVGAGI in the germline V gene. The CDR3 is 13 amino acids. The J segment lost 0 bases and the V segment lost 7 bases, leaving 1 base of the junction unmatched. CDR3 protein: CASNRGHSYEQYF. For the CDR3, the DNA is TGTGCCAGCAACAGGGGGCACTCCTACGAGCAGTACTTC.

This clonotype was seen only a few times. The chain combines TRBV28 with TRBJ2-3; unclear D gene. This CDR3 contains 13 residues. From germline, CDR1 is MDHEN and CDR2 SYDVKM. V was trimmed by 5 bases and J by 1 base, leaving 7 bases between them. The CDR3 DNA is TGTGCCAGCAGTACGGACCGCACAGATACGCAGTATTTT. Amino acids: CASSTDRTDTQYF.

This clonotype was detected many times. This sequence joins TRBV10-3 and TRBJ2-3; TRBD2 matches 8 bases. The CDR3 runs to 13 residues. The V gene's germline CDR1 is ENHRY and CDR2 SYGVKD. V lost 8 bases, J lost 4 bases, and 5 bases stayed unmatched. The chain's CDR3 is CAIQRERADTQYF. The CDR3 DNA follows: TGTGCCATCCAGCGGGAGAGGGCAGATACGCAGTATTTT.

This clonotype has more than one count but fewer than ten. The genes are TRBV7-3 and TRBJ2-6, with D possibly matching TRBD1 (6 bases). Trimming left V 5 bases short and J 1 base short, with 12 bases between. CDR3 length: 16 amino acids. Germline assignment: CDR1 SGHTA and CDR2 FQGTGA. CDR3 sequence reads: CASSPGANSGANVLTF. CDR3 DNA: TGTGCCAGCAGCCCAGGGGCAAATTCTGGGGCCAACGTCCTGACTTTC.

This clonotype was seen many times. The rearrangement joins TRBV28 to TRBJ2-3; 11 bases fit TRBD2. J lost 2 bases, V lost 3 bases, and 7 bases had no gene match. The CDR3 loop spans 17 amino acids. Germline lookup yields CDR1 MDHEN and CDR2 SYDVKM. CDR3 sequence reads: CASSLWGSGGVTDTQYF. In DNA, the CDR3 is TGTGCCAGCAGTTTGTGGGGTAGCGGGGGGGTCACAGATACGCAGTATTTT. Complete variable domain (other parts from reference TRBV28 and TRBJ2-3): DVKVTQSSRYLVKRTGEKVFLECVQDMDHENMFWYRQDPGLGLRLIYFSYDVKMKEKGDIPEGYSVSREKKERFSLILESASTNQTSMYLCASSLWGSGGVTDTQYFGPGTRLTVL.

This clonotype has at least ten counts. The genes are TRBV10-3 and TRBJ2-1, with 8 bases aligning to TRBD1. Losses at the gene ends were 4 bases for V and 5 bases for J; bases not matched to a gene: 7. Germline V CDR1 and CDR2: ENHRY, SYGVKD. CDR3 length: 15 amino acids. The CDR3 coding sequence is TGTGCCATCAGTGCCCAGGGACAGGTAAACAATGAGCAGTTCTTC. It codes for CAISAQGQVNNEQFF.

The V and J genes are TRBV5-1 and TRBJ2-7, with 8 bases lining up with TRBD1. J gave up 2 bases and V 0 bases, and 4 bases lay outside the gene matches. Germline assignment: CDR1 SGHRS and CDR2 YFSETQ. The length of the CDR3 is 15 residues. The CDR3 sequence: CASSLEGTGTYEQYF. The CDR3 region has the DNA TGCGCCAGCAGCTTGGAGGGGACAGGCACCTACGAGCAGTACTTC.

The V and J genes are TRBV6-2 or TRBV6-3 and TRBJ2-5, with D perhaps TRBD1 (5 bases). CDR3 length: 14 residues. V was cut by 2 bases and J by 2 bases, with 9 bases left in between. CDR1 MNHEY and CDR2 SVGEGT come from the germline V gene. CDR3 protein: CASSYGAVQETQYF. Here the CDR3 DNA reads TGTGCCAGCAGTTACGGGGCCGTGCAAGAGACCCAGTACTTC.

This clonotype was detected a few times. The rearrangement links TRBV5-1 to TRBJ2-5; D gene uncertain. The germline gives CDR1 SGHRS, CDR2 YFSETQ. V gave up 5 bases and J gave up 1 base, with 12 bases separating them. CDR3 length equals 14 residues. The CDR3 nucleotides read TGCGCCAGCAGTCTCAGTCCGCCCCAAGAGACCCAGTACTTC. Protein: CASSLSPPQETQYF.

The chain is built from TRBV18 and TRBJ2-7; D gene ambiguous. V dropped 1 base and J dropped 5 bases, with 9 bases sitting between them. CDR1 and CDR2 from the germline V gene are KGHSH and LQKENI. The CDR3 has 13 amino acids. This CDR3 is CASSPLEVHEQYF. Here the CDR3 DNA reads TGTGCCAGCTCACCACTTGAAGTCCACGAGCAGTACTTC. Full variable domain (missing parts from reference TRBV18 and TRBJ2-7): NAGVMQNPRHLVRRRGQEARLRCSPMKGHSHVYWYRQLPEEGLKFMVYLQKENIIDESGMPKERFSAEFPKEGPSILRIQQVVRGDSAAYFCASSPLEVHEQYFGPGTRLTVT.

The chain links TRBV6-2 or TRBV6-3 to TRBJ2-5; D ambiguous. CDR1 and CDR2 from the germline V gene are MNHEY and SVGEGT. CDR3 length equals 13 residues. Between the trimmed V and J ends, which lost 7 bases and 2 bases, there was a span of 11 bases. As DNA, the CDR3 is TGTGCCAGCACTAAAGGCAGGCAAGAGACCCAGTACTTC. This gives the protein CASTKGRQETQYF.

In this sample, this clonotype turned up a few times. The chain uses TRBV28 and TRBJ2-7; TRBD1 matches 12 bases. With 7 bases clipped from V and 7 bases from J, the junction kept 11 bases outside the gene matches. There are 15 residues in the CDR3. Germline CDR1 is MDHEN and CDR2 is SYDVKM. In DNA, the CDR3 is TGTGCCAGCACCTTCATGGGGACAGGGGGCGAGGAGCAGTACTTC. Protein sequence: CASTFMGTGGEEQYF.

This clonotype has a handful of counts. V is TRBV7-9 and J is TRBJ1-4; D is undetermined. Trimming removed 11 bases from V and 8 bases from J, with 15 bases in between. The CDR3 sequence is 12 residues long. Germline V CDR1 and CDR2: SEHNR, FQNEAQ (reference sequence). The DNA of the CDR3 is TGTGCCTCCGCCCGGGCCGAAGAAAAACTGTTTTTT. Translation: CASARAEEKLFF.